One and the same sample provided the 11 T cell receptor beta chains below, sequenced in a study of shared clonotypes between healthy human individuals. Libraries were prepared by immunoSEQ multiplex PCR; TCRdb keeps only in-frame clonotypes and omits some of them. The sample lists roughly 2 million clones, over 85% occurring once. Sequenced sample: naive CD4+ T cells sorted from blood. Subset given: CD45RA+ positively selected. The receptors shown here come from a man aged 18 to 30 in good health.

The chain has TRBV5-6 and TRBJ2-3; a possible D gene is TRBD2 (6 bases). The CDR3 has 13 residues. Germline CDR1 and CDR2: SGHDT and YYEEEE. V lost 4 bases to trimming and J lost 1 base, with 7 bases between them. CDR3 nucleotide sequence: TGTGCCAGCAGCACGGGGGGCACAGATACGCAGTATTTT. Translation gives CASSTGGTDTQYF. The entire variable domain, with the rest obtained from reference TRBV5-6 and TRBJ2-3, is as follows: DAGVTQSPTHLIKTRGQQVTLRCSPKSGHDTVSWYQQALGQGPQFIFQYYEEEERQRGNFPDRFSGHQFPNYSSELNVNALLLGDSALYLCASSTGGTDTQYFGPGTRLTVL.

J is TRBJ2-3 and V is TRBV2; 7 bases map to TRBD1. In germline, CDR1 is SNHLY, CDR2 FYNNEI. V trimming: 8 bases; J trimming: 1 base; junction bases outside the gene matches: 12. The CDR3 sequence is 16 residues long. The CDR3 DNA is TGTGCCAGCGGACTCGACAGGGCGGAGGGCACAGATACGCAGTATTTT. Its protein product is CASGLDRAEGTDTQYF.

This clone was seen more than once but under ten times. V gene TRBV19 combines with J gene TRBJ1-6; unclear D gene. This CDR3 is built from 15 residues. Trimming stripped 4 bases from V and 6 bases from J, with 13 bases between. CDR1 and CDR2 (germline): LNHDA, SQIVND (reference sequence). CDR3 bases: TGTGCCAGTAGTACCCGGGCGGGGATTAATTCACCCCTCCACTTT. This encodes CASSTRAGINSPLHF.

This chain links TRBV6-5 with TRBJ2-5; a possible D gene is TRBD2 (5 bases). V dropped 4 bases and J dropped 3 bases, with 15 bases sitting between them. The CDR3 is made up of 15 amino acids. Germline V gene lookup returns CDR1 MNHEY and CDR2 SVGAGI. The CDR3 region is CASSSPGLGEETQYF. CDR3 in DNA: TGTGCCAGCAGTTCCCCTGGACTGGGCGAAGAGACCCAGTACTTC.

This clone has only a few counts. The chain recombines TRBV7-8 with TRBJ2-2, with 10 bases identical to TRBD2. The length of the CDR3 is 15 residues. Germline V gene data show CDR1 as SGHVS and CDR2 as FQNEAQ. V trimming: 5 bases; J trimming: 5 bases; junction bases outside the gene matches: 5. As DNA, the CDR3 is TGTGCCAGCAGCACCGGGACTAGCGTTACCGGGGAGCTGTTTTTT. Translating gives CASSTGTSVTGELFF.

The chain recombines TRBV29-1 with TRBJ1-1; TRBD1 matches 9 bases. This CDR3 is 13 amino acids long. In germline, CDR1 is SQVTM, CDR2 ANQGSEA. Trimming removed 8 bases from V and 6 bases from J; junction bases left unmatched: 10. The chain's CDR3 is CSHLTGGNPEAFF. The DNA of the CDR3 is TGCAGCCACCTCACAGGGGGCAATCCTGAAGCTTTCTTT.

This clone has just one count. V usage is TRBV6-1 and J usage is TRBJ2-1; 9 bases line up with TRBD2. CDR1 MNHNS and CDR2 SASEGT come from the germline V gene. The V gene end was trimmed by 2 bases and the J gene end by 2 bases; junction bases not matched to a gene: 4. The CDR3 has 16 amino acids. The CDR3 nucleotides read TGTGCCAGCAGTGAATCCCTAGCGGGGCCCTACAATGAGCAGTTCTTC. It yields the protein CASSESLAGPYNEQFF.

This chain's CDR3 is CASRQGGRYEQYF. The CDR3 DNA is TGCGCCAGCAGGCAAGGGGGCCGCTACGAGCAGTACTTC. The V gene is TRBV5-1, the J gene TRBJ2-7, with TRBD1 matching 7 bases. Germline V lookup: CDR1 SGHRS, CDR2 YFSETQ. The CDR3 loop spans 13 amino acids. The trim removed 5 bases at V and 3 bases at J, leaving 5 bases unmatched.

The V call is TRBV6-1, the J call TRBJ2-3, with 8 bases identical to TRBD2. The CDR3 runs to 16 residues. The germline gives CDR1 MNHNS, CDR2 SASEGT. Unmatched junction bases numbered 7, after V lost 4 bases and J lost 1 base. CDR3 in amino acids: CASSGWVTSGTDTQYF. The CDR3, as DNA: TGTGCCAGCAGTGGTTGGGTGACTAGCGGCACAGATACGCAGTATTTT.

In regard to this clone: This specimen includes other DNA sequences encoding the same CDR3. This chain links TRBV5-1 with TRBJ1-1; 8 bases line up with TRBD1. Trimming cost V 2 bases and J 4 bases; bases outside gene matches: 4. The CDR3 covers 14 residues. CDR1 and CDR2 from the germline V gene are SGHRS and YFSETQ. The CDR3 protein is CASSFGQGVTEAFF. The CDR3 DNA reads TGCGCCAGCAGCTTTGGACAGGGCGTCACTGAAGCTTTCTTT.

The CDR3 protein is CASSQASVNYGYTF. In DNA, the CDR3 is TGCGCCAGCAGCCAAGCCAGCGTAAACTATGGCTACACCTTC. The rearrangement uses TRBV4-1 and TRBJ1-2; D is undetermined. Trimming pared 1 base from V and 2 bases from J, leaving 8 bases between. The length of the CDR3 is 14 residues. Looked up from germline, CDR1 is MGHRA and CDR2 is YSYEKL.